This T cell receptor (beta chain) was identified in a study of shared clonotypes between healthy human individuals. The germline V and J ends were trimmed by 0 bases and 10 bases, with 16 bases remaining between them. Looked up from germline, CDR1 is SGHRS and CDR2 is YFSETQ. The CDR3 has 15 amino acids. Deep-level assay runs were performed. Libraries were prepared by immunoSEQ multiplex PCR; TCRdb keeps only in-frame clonotypes and omits some of them. The table shows some 2.3 million clones, with approximately 93% occurring only once. V usage is TRBV5-1 and J usage is TRBJ1-4; perhaps TRBD1 as D (6 bases). Material: naive CD4+ T cells from PBMCs. Subset defined: CD45RA+ positively selected. This clonotype was obtained from a man younger than 35 in good health. Some clones in this sample may be carry-over from other donors' samples. In DNA, the CDR3 is TGCGCCAGCAGCTTGGTTTCAGGGGCGGGTGGAAAACTGTTTTTT. Translated: CASSLVSGAGGKLFF.